This T cell receptor beta chain was identified during a study of blood T cell repertoires in COVID-19. In the study overall: The study drew acute and convalescent COVID-19 samples from the United States, Italy and Spain. In each case, the material was cDNA or gDNA derived from T cells, B-cell-depleted T cells, or PBMCs.

Repertoires were generated with immunoSEQ multiplex PCR, while TCRdb's copy carries only in-frame clones and drops some. Of 85,000 to 100,000 clones listed, 90% are singletons. This CDR3 has 21 amino acids. The chain combines TRBV21-1 with TRBJ1-3; the D call TRBD1 from the table was never checked on the DNA. TRBV21-1 is a pseudogene segment. Material: peripheral blood. This TCR was sampled from a man aged 55 to 70 with acute or convalescent COVID-19. The CDR3 region has the DNA TGTGCCAGCAGCAAAGTCCCGTCCGGTACTGGGGCGGAAGACTCTGGAAACACCATATATTTT. This encodes CASSKVPSGTGAEDSGNTIYF.